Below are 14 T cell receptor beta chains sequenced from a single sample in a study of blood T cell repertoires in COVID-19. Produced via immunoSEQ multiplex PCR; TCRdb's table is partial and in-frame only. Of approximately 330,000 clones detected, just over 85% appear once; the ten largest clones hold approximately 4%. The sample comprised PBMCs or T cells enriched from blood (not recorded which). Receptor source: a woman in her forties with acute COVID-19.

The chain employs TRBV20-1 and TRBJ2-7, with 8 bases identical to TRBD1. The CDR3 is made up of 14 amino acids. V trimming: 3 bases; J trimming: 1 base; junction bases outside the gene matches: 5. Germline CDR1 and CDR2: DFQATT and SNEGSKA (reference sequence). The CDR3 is CSASQGAMSYEQYF. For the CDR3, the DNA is TGCAGTGCTAGTCAGGGGGCGATGTCCTACGAGCAGTACTTC.

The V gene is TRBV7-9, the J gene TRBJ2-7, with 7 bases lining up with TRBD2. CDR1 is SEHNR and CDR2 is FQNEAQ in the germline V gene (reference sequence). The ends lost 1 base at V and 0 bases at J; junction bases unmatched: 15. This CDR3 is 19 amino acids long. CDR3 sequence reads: CASSLGLLAATPYSYEQYF. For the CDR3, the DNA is TGTGCCAGCAGCTTAGGGCTGCTAGCGGCAACCCCTTACTCCTACGAGCAGTACTTC.

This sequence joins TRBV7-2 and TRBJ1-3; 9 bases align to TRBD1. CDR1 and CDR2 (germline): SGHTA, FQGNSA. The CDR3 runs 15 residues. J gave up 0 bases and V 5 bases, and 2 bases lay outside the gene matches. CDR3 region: CASSTDRGSGNTIYF. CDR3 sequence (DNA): TGTGCCAGCAGCACGGACAGGGGCTCTGGAAACACCATATATTTT. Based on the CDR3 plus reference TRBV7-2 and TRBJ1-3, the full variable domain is GAGVSQSPSNKVTEKGKDVELRCDPISGHTALYWYRQSLGQGLEFLIYFQGNSAPDKSGLPSDRFSAERTGGSVSTLTIQRTQQEDSAVYLCASSTDRGSGNTIYFGEGSWLTVV.

The CDR3 here is CASRGRGGTEAFF. CDR3 DNA: TGTGCCAGCAGAGGTAGGGGGGGCACTGAAGCTTTCTTT. V usage is TRBV2 and J usage is TRBJ1-1, with D tentatively TRBD1 (6 bases). The germline CDR1 and CDR2 sequences are SNHLY and FYNNEI. The CDR3 length is 13 residues. The germline V and J ends were trimmed by 6 bases and 4 bases, with 12 bases remaining between them. Filled out from reference TRBV2 and TRBJ1-1, the complete variable domain reads EPEVTQTPSHQVTQMGQEVILRCVPISNHLYFYWYRQILGQKVEFLVSFYNNEISEKSEIFDDQFSVERPDGSNFTLKIRSTKLEDSAMYFCASRGRGGTEAFFGQGTRLTVV.

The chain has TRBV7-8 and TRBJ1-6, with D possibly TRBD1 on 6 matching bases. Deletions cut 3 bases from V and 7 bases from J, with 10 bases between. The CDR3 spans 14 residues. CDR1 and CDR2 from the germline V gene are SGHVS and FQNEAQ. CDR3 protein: CASSFDRSNSPLHF. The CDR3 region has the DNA TGTGCCAGCAGCTTTGACAGGTCCAATTCACCCCTCCACTTT. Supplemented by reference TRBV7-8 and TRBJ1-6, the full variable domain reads GAGVSQSPRYKVAKRGQDVALRCDPISGHVSLFWYQQALGQGPEFLTYFQNEAQLDKSGLPSDRFFAERPEGSVSTLKIQRTQQEDSAVYLCASSFDRSNSPLHFGNGTRLTVT.

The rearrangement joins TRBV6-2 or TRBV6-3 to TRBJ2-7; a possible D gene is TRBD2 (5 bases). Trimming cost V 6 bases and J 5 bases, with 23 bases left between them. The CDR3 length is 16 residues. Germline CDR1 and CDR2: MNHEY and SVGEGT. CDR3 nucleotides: TGTGCCAGCAGCCCCTTCGGACTGACACTATCAGACGAGCAGTACTTC. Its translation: CASSPFGLTLSDEQYF.

The CDR3 DNA sequence: TGTGCCAGTAGTATTAGCGGGAGTCTCTACGAGCAGTACTTC. Translating it yields CASSISGSLYEQYF. The chain uses TRBV19 and TRBJ2-7; 9 nucleotides agree with TRBD2. Germline V gives CDR1 LNHDA, CDR2 SQIVND (reference sequence). The CDR3 spans 14 residues. Losses at the gene ends were 3 bases for V and 3 bases for J; bases not matched to a gene: 3.

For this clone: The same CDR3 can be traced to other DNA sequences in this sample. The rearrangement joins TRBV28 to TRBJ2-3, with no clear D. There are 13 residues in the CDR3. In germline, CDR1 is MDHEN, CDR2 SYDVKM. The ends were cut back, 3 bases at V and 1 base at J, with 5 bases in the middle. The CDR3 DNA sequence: TGTGCCAGCAGTTTTCGGGGCACAGATACGCAGTATTTT. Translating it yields CASSFRGTDTQYF.

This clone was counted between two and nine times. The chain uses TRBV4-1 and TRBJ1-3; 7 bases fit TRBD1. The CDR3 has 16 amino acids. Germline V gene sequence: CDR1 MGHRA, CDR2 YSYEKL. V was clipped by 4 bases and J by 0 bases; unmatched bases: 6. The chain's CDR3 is CASSPGQTVSGNTIYF. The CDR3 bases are TGCGCCAGCAGCCCGGGACAGACCGTCTCTGGAAACACCATATATTTT.

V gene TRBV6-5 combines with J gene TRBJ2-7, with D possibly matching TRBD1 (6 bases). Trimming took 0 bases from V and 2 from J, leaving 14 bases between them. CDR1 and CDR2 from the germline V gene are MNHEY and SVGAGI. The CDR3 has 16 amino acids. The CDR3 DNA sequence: TGTGCCAGCAGTTACTCGGGCAGGGGCTCCCCCTACGAGCAGTACTTC. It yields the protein CASSYSGRGSPYEQYF.

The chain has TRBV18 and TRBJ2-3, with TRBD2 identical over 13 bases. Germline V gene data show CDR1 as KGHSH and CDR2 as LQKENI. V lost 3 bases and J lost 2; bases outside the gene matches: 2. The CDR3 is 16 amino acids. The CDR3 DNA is TGTGCCAGCTCACCCGGGACTAGCGGGACCACAGATACGCAGTATTTT. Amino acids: CASSPGTSGTTDTQYF.

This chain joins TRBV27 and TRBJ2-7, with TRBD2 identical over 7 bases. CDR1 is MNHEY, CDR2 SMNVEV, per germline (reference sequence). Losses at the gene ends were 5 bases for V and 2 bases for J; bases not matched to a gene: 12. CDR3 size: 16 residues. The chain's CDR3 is CASSPGLVELTYEQYF. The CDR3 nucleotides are TGTGCCAGCAGTCCCGGACTAGTCGAATTAACCTACGAGCAGTACTTC.

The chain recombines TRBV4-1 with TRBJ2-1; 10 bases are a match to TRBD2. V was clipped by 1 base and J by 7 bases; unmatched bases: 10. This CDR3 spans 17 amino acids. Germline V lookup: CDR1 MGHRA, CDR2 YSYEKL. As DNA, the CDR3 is TGCGCCAGCAGCCAAGCCAGCGGGGGGGCCGTGGGTAATGAGCAGTTCTTC. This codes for CASSQASGGAVGNEQFF.

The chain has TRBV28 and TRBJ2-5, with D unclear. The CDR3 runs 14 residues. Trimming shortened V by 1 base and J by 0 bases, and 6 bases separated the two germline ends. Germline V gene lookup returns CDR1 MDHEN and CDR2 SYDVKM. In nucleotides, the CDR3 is TGTGCCAGCAGTTTATATCCCAACCAAGAGACCCAGTACTTC. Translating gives CASSLYPNQETQYF.